Sequencing of this TCR beta chain was carried out in a study of Tregs in tolerant kidney transplant recipients. General observations from the study: Expanding Tregs on activated donor B cells appeared to best identify donor-specific TCRbeta clones. Validation in larger populations is needed because few patients were studied. Nucleotide sequences could not be compared across some patients' samples due to primer changes.

Remarks on this clone: The antigen is unknown.

The assay was immunoSEQ multiplex PCR, and TCRdb's table has in-frame clones only and misses some. The data contain under 20,000 clones, nearly 55% of them seen just once; the ten biggest clones take up around 3.2%. The length of the CDR3 is 13 residues. Germline CDR1 and CDR2: SNHLY and FYNNEI. The ends lost 9 bases at V and 8 bases at J; junction bases unmatched: 11. CFSE-labeled recipient PBMCs were cultured more than five days with irradiated graft donor PBMCs, then FACS-sorted. The sequence was obtained from a human patient who received a combined kidney and bone marrow transplant. Sequenced here: CD4+ T cells from blood cultured with allogeneic cells, sampled before the transplant. The chain combines TRBV2 with TRBJ1-2, with 8 bases aligning to TRBD1. This CDR3 reads CASSPQGVEGYTF. The CDR3 nucleotides read TGTGCCAGTTCTCCACAGGGGGTGGAGGGCTACACCTTC.